Listed below are T cell receptor beta chains from one sample, sequenced in a study of CD8 T cells in ankylosing spondylitis. MiXCR, applied by TCRdb to the 5' RACE reads, yields one record per CDR3 protein. This table has approximately 550,000 distinct CDR3 sequences, over 9.5% appearing once. Sequenced material: blood, either unsorted or a sorted T cell fraction (not recorded which). Receptor source: a male donor with ankylosing spondylitis. Each CDR3 is given with its conserved first and last residue. The D gene is left open where the match is weak. Some rows have no size entry. The others give once, few or many, or a class for an expanded clone.

V gene	D gene	J gene	clone size	CDR3 protein	CDR3 DNA
TRBV7-2	TRBD2	TRBJ2-7	few	CASSLAAGGPGPYEQYF	TGTGCCAGCAGCTTAGCAGCGGGAGGCCCTGGTCCGTACGAGCAGTACTTC
TRBV7-2	TRBD1	TRBJ1-3	few	CASSLGGQGVGNTIYF	TGTGCCAGCAGCTTAGGAGGACAGGGGGTCGGAAACACCATATATTTT
TRBV5-1	TRBD2	TRBJ2-6	many	CASSLTVAGSGANVLTF	TGCGCCAGCAGCTTGACGGTAGCGGGATCTGGGGCCAACGTCCTGACTTTC
TRBV5-1	.	TRBJ1-2	.	CASSLAAMSRRGKIF	TGCGCCAGCAGCTTGGCCGCGATGTCTAGACGAGGCAAGATCTTC
TRBV20-1	TRBD2	TRBJ2-1	few	CSAEGLAVHNEQFF	TGCAGTGCCGAGGGACTAGCGGTTCACAATGAGCAGTTCTTC
TRBV5-6	.	TRBJ2-2	few	CASSLGTRMNTGELFF	TGTGCCAGCAGCTTGGGGACACGAATGAACACCGGGGAGCTGTTTTTT
TRBV6-5	TRBD1	TRBJ1-1	once	CASSHRGLRTEAFF	TGTGCCAGCAGTCACAGGGGGTTGAGGACTGAAGCTTTCTTT
TRBV5-1	.	TRBJ1-5	many	CASSLEGNNQPQHF	TGCGCCAGCAGCTTGGAGGGGAACAATCAGCCCCAGCATTTT
TRBV3-1	TRBD2	TRBJ2-7	.	CASSQSSGVRQYF	TGTGCCAGCAGCCAATCCAGCGGGGTGCGGCAGTACTTC
TRBV24-1	.	TRBJ2-3	.	CATSDLHASSGGVRTDTQYF	TGTGCCACCAGTGATTTGCATGCTTCCAGTGGGGGAGTTAGGACAGATACGCAGTATTTT
TRBV5-5	TRBD1	TRBJ2-3	.	CASSLVPRGSDTQYF	TGTGCCAGCAGCTTGGTTCCCAGGGGGAGTGATACGCAGTATTTT
TRBV5-1	.	TRBJ2-4	few	CASSLPGENIQYF	TGCGCCAGCAGCTTGCCGGGCGAAAACATTCAGTACTTC
TRBV20-1	TRBD2	TRBJ2-1	.	CSAPGRSSYNEQFF	TGCAGTGCCCCCGGGAGGAGCTCCTACAATGAGCAGTTCTTC
TRBV12-3/TRBV12-4	.	TRBJ2-1	many	CASSPPAYNEQFF	TGTGCCAGCAGCCCACCAGCCTACAATGAGCAGTTCTTC
TRBV7-9	.	TRBJ2-1	.	CASIPSGSKQFF	TGTGCCAGCATCCCCAGTGGGTCTAAGCAGTTCTTC
TRBV4-2	.	TRBJ1-4	many	CASSREGGDEKLFF	TGTGCCAGCAGCCGAGAAGGGGGGGATGAAAAACTGTTTTTT
TRBV7-2	TRBD1	TRBJ1-6	few	CASSLWTGINSPLHF	TGTGCCAGCAGCTTATGGACAGGAATTAATTCACCCCTCCACTTT
TRBV5-1	.	TRBJ2-2	.	CASSLGPGRDTGELFF	TGCGCCAGCAGCTTGGGTCCGGGTAGGGACACCGGGGAGCTGTTTTTT
TRBV27	TRBD2	TRBJ2-2	few	CASRGTTLTGELFF	TGTGCCAGTAGAGGGACTACCCTCACCGGGGAGCTGTTTTTT
TRBV7-7	TRBD1	TRBJ2-1	few	CASSSQGANEQFF	TGTGCCAGCAGCTCACAGGGGGCCAATGAGCAGTTCTTC
TRBV14	.	TRBJ2-7	few	CASSQDLRSEQYF	TGTGCCAGCAGCCAAGACCTAAGGTCCGAGCAGTACTTC
TRBV20-1	.	TRBJ2-1	.	CSAILPQRQYNEQFF	TGCAGTGCTATCCTTCCCCAGCGTCAATACAATGAGCAGTTCTTC
TRBV7-9	TRBD1	TRBJ1-1	many	CASSLRTGLNTEAFF	TGTGCCAGCAGCCTAAGGACAGGGCTGAACACTGAAGCTTTCTTT
TRBV24-1	.	TRBJ2-1	many	CATSDLQGPPYNEQFF	TGTGCCACCAGTGATTTGCAGGGCCCTCCCTACAATGAGCAGTTCTTC
TRBV12-3/TRBV12-4	.	TRBJ1-2	.	CASSFGANYGYTF	TGTGCCAGCAGTTTTGGGGCTAACTATGGCTACACCTTC
TRBV12-3/TRBV12-4	.	TRBJ1-2	few	CASRDFNYGYTF	TGTGCCAGCAGGGACTTCAACTATGGCTACACCTTC